This TCR beta chain appears in the sequencing data of a study of T cells in Graves' hyperthyroidism and ophthalmopathy. The overall study: Peripheral blood collection took place at initial diagnosis, before any treatment.

This CDR3 has 15 amino acids. Losses at the gene ends were 1 base for V and 3 bases for J; bases not matched to a gene: 1. The V gene's germline CDR1 is SEHNR and CDR2 FQNEAQ (reference sequence). Remarks on this clonotype: Its antigen is unknown.

General study results and limits: Researchers report that a 13 V-J model separated ophthalmopathy from stable hyperthyroidism.

From RNA transcripts, TCR beta CDR3 regions were amplified. HTBI primers were the set used in a first-round RT-PCR of the TCR CDR3. TCRdb re-analysed the multiplex PCR reads in MiXCR, keeping a single row per CDR3 protein. The data contain under 350,000 distinct CDR3 sequences, roughly a fifth of them singletons. Diagnoses used clinical symptoms, serum thyroxine and TRAb, thyroid ultrasound and orbital computed tomography. Cells are PBMCs isolated from around 10 ml of fresh blood. This chain connects TRBV7-9 to TRBJ2-1; 9 bases are shared with TRBD2. Material: blood. The source of this sequence is a woman aged 50 to 60 with Graves' hyperthyroidism. The CDR3 DNA follows: TGTGCCAGCAGCTTAGGGACTAGCGACTACAATGAGCAGTTCTTC. It encodes CASSLGTSDYNEQFF.